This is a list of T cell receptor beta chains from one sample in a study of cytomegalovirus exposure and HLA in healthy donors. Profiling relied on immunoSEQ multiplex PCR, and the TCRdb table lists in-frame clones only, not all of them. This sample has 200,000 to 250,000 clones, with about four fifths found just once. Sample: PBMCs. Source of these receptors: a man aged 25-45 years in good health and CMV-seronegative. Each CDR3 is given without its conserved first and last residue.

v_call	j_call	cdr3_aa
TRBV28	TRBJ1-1	ASSLDRGEAF
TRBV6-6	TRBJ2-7	ASSYFTGHTITEQY
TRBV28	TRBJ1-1	ATWDRGYGEAF
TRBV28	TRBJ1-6	ASSLRTVSSYNSPLH
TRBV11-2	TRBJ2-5	ASSLVGQGARGETQY
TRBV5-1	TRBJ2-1	ASSLETSYNEQF
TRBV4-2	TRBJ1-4	ASSQDLDFATTNEKLF
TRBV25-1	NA	ASSELLPSGASYEQY
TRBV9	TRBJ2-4	ASSVGGRGKNIQY
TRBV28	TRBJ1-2	ASGGTYGYT
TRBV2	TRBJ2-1	ASRRLAGGDYNEQF
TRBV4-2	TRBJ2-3	ASSQDRRSTDTQY
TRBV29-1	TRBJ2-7	SVLAGVSYEQY
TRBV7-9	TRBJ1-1	ASSADRALMNTEAF
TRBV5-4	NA	ASSSQGGEQY
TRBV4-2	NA	ASSQDRQAYEQY
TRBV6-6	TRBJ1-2	ASSYSTGGNGYT
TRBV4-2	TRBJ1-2	ASSPSSRGQAEIHGYT
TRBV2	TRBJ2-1	ASSEPLAYNEQF
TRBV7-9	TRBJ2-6	ASSFPDRGMSGANVLT
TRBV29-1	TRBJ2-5	SVEERTQETQY
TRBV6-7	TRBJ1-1	ASLVGTQGDTEAF
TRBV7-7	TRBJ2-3	ASSLAGSSTDTQY
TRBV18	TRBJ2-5	ASSPGTGARGPFQETQY
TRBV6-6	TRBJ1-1	ASSFPGEGDTEAF
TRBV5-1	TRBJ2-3	ASSWPSGGRTSTDTQY
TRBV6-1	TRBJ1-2	ASDGEGTIGYGYT
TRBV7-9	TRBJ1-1	ASSNDRGGEAF
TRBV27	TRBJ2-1	ASSSQPSSYNEQF
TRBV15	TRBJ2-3	ATSPGGNRRDTQY
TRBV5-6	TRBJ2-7	ASSFTSGGTYEQY
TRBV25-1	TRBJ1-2	ASSEPDRGNGYT
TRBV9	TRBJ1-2	ASSVGQGNYGYT
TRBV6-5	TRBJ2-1	ASRGKSSYNEQF
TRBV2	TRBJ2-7	ASSGLRVREQY
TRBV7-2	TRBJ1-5	ASSSDRPYQPQH
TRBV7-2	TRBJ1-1	ASSPLQGGNTEAF
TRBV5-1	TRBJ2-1	ASSSSVTYNEQF
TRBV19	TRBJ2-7	ASSTWGEGTYEQY
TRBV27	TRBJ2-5	ASRATRGPQETQY
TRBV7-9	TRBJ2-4	ASSYPGTGRDIQY
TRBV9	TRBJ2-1	ASSVVAGGYNEQF
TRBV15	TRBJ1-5	ATSRERDFNQPQH
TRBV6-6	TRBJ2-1	ASMTGLGVNEQF
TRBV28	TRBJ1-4	ASTSPRQGIEKLF
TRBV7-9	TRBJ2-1	ASSLGAGGRSANEQF